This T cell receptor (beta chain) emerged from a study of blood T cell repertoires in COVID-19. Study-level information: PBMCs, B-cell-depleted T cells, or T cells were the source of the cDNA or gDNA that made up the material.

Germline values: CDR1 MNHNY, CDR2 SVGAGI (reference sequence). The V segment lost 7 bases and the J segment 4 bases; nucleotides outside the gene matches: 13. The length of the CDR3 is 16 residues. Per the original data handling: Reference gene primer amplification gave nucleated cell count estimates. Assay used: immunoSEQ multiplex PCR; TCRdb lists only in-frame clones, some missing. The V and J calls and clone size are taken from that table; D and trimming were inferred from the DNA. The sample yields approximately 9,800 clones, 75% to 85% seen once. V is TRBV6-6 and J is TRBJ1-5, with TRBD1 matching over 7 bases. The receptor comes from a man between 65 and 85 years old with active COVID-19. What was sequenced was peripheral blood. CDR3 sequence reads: CASIPSNSGQNQPQHF. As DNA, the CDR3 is TGTGCCAGCATCCCCTCCAATTCGGGACAGAATCAGCCCCAGCATTTT.